Each of the 14 T cell receptor beta chains below was sequenced from the same sample in a study of OX40 agonist ivuxolimab in advanced cancers. Sequencing was performed with immunoSEQ multiplex PCR; in TCRdb, only in-frame clones are kept and a portion is missing. This sample has roughly 60,000 clones; 80% to 90% occur once, and the top ten carry about 3%. Sequencing was performed on CD4+ or CD8+ T cells sorted from blood, taken in a trial of the OX40 agonist ivuxolimab. These receptors all stem from an adult with an advanced solid tumor such as melanoma, head and neck, liver or kidney cancer.

J is TRBJ2-1 and V is TRBV11-2; perhaps TRBD2 as D (6 bases). Germline CDR1 SGHAT, CDR2 FQNNGV. Between the trimmed V and J ends, which lost 2 bases and 5 bases, there was a span of 16 bases. The CDR3 contains 16 residues. The CDR3 reads CASSLRWAGTDNEQFF. The DNA for the CDR3 is TGTGCCAGCAGCTTAAGATGGGCGGGGACGGACAATGAGCAGTTCTTC.

CDR3 nucleotides: TGTGCCAGCAGTTACTCGATAGGCCAAGAGACCCAGTACTTC. Amino acid sequence: CASSYSIGQETQYF. The chain links TRBV6-5 to TRBJ2-5; no clear D gene. The CDR3 extends over 14 amino acids. The V end was cut by 0 bases, the J end by 1 base, with 6 bases between. The germline V gene encodes CDR1 MNHEY and CDR2 SVGAGI.

The chain carries TRBV28 and TRBJ2-5, with a tentative D call TRBD2 (5 bases). The germline CDR1 and CDR2 sequences are MDHEN and SYDVKM. This CDR3 is built from 14 residues. The V gene lost 7 bases and the J gene lost 2 bases, with 14 bases spanning the gap. The DNA for the CDR3 is TGTGCCAGCACTGAGGGCCCTCTACAAGAGACCCAGTACTTC. Amino acids: CASTEGPLQETQYF.

The chain uses TRBV7-9 and TRBJ2-6; D is ambiguous. V gave up 4 bases and J gave up 0 bases, with 7 bases separating them. In germline, CDR1 is SEHNR, CDR2 FQNEAQ (reference sequence). This CDR3 contains 15 residues. This CDR3 is CASSSHDSGANVLTF. As DNA, the CDR3 is TGTGCCAGCAGCTCGCACGACTCTGGGGCCAACGTCCTGACTTTC. The whole variable domain, remainder taken from reference TRBV7-9 and TRBJ2-6, is DTGVSQNPRHKITKRGQNVTFRCDPISEHNRLYWYRQTLGQGPEFLTYFQNEAQLEKSRLLSDRFSAERPKGSFSTLEIQRTEQGDSAMYLCASSSHDSGANVLTFGAGSRLTVL.

The chain uses TRBV4-3 and TRBJ2-2, with 9 positions matching TRBD2. From germline, CDR1 is LGHNA and CDR2 YSLEER. This CDR3 is 16 amino acids long. The V segment lost 0 bases and the J segment 4 bases; nucleotides outside the gene matches: 3. CDR3 nucleotide sequence: TGCGCCAGCAGCCAAGACCCGCGGGGGGGCACCGGGGAGCTGTTTTTT. This sequence encodes CASSQDPRGGTGELFF.

This rearrangement joins TRBV1 to TRBJ2-1; the table's D call of TRBD2 was not tested on the DNA. TRBV1 is a listed pseudogene. This CDR3 comprises 14 residues. CDR3 sequence: CTSSQDLREREQFF. As DNA, the CDR3 is TGCACCAGCAGCCAAGATCTTAGGGAGCGTGAGCAGTTCTTC.

This chain connects TRBV28 to TRBJ2-5, with 8 bases matching TRBD1. The CDR3 is 14 residues long. With 5 bases clipped from V and 1 base from J, the junction kept 3 bases outside the gene matches. Germline-derived CDR1 and CDR2 are MDHEN and SYDVKM. CDR3 sequence reads: CASSPGQGQETQYF. Here the CDR3 DNA reads TGTGCCAGCAGTCCAGGACAGGGCCAAGAGACCCAGTACTTC.

The V gene is TRBV27, the J gene TRBJ1-3; no clear D gene. This CDR3 is 13 amino acids long. Germline values: CDR1 MNHEY, CDR2 SMNVEV (reference sequence). Trimming left V 3 bases short and J 1 base short, with 4 bases between. CDR3 protein: CASSLRSGNTIYF. The DNA for the CDR3 is TGTGCCAGCAGTTTGAGGTCTGGAAACACCATATATTTT.

The chain couples TRBV2 to TRBJ2-3; D is uncertain. The CDR3 contains 10 residues. Looked up from germline, CDR1 is SNHLY and CDR2 is FYNNEI. V gave up 6 bases and J gave up 9 bases, with 7 bases separating them. The CDR3 DNA reads TGTGCCAGCAGGACTGTGACGCAGTATTTT. Its translation is CASRTVTQYF.

The genes are TRBV5-4 and TRBJ2-1; TRBD1 matches at 9 bases. Germline loops: CDR1 SGHNT, CDR2 YYREEE (reference sequence). The CDR3 is 14 amino acids. V was pared by 0 bases and J by 8 bases, with 3 bases of the junction left unmatched. This CDR3 is CASSLERDRDEQFF. CDR3 nucleotide sequence: TGTGCCAGCAGCTTGGAGCGGGACAGGGATGAGCAGTTCTTC. Using reference TRBV5-4 and TRBJ2-1 for the parts outside the CDR3, the full variable domain is ETGVTQSPTHLIKTRGQQVTLRCSSQSGHNTVSWYQQALGQGPQFIFQYYREEENGRGNFPPRFSGLQFPNYSSELNVNALELDDSALYLCASSLERDRDEQFFGPGTRLTVL.

The chain uses TRBV7-6 and TRBJ2-2; D unclear. Germline V gives CDR1 SGHVS, CDR2 FNYEAQ. Deletions cut 6 bases from V and 4 bases from J, with 6 bases between. CDR3 length: 12 residues. The CDR3 here is CASSQSTGELFF. The CDR3 region has the DNA TGTGCCAGCAGTCAAAGCACCGGGGAGCTGTTTTTT.

J is TRBJ2-7 and V is TRBV7-2; 7 bases are a match to TRBD1. This CDR3 is built from 13 residues. Trimming at V came to 3 bases and at J to 8 bases, leaving 7 bases not matched to a gene. CDR1 is SGHTA and CDR2 is FQGNSA in the germline V gene. The CDR3 DNA follows: TGTGCCAGCAGCTTGGACGGACAGGCTAAGCAGTACTTC. It specifies CASSLDGQAKQYF.

The rearrangement links TRBV7-9 to TRBJ1-3, with a possible D match to TRBD1 (5 bases). V was pared by 6 bases and J by 0 bases, with 9 bases between. Germline loops: CDR1 SEHNR, CDR2 FQNEAQ (reference sequence). The CDR3 has 14 amino acids. Here the CDR3 DNA reads TGTGCCAGCAGAGCAGGGCTCTCTGGAAACACCATATATTTT. Its protein is CASRAGLSGNTIYF.

The chain employs TRBV5-1 and TRBJ1-3, with D possibly TRBD1 on 6 matching bases. Trimming stripped 7 bases from V and 0 bases from J, with 11 bases between. The CDR3 spans 14 residues. The germline CDR1 and CDR2 sequences are SGHRS and YFSETQ. CDR3 protein: CASSTGTSGNTIYF. The CDR3 nucleotides read TGCGCCAGCTCAACAGGGACCTCTGGAAACACCATATATTTT.